This T cell receptor (beta chain) was recovered during a study of blood T cell repertoires in COVID-19. The repertoire was sequenced with immunoSEQ multiplex PCR; TCRdb's copy has only in-frame clones and lacks some. The sample lists 250,000 to 300,000 clones, just over 90% seen once, with approximately 2% in the top ten. A few counts support this clone. Germline V gene data show CDR1 as LNHDA and CDR2 as SQIVND (reference sequence). The V and J ends lost 3 bases and 0 bases, in that order; junction bases with no gene match: 10. The CDR3 has 19 amino acids. Sequenced: peripheral blood. The chain has TRBV19 and TRBJ2-2, with 10 bases that match TRBD1. The TCR comes from a woman aged 25 to 39 with COVID-19, enrolled during active disease. The CDR3 coding sequence is TGTGCCAGTAGTATCGGACCGGGACAGGGGACTTCGAACACCGGGGAGCTGTTTTTT. It yields the protein CASSIGPGQGTSNTGELFF.